This entry concerns a single T cell receptor (beta chain). Its antigen remains unidentified. There are no base qualities to consult, and no much larger clone falls within one base. This record comes from a study of cytomegalovirus exposure and HLA in healthy donors (dated by TCRdb to about 2017). In terms of the full investigation: An earlier analysis of a few hundred of the donors reported 250 to 350 Gb of sequence data and 117 million unique TCR beta sequences obtained from about 180 million T cells. An early release that covered roughly 600 HLA-typed donors contained approximately 300 gigabases of sequencing data and around 85 million unique TCR sequences. Of the 350 to 400 genotyped donors, approximately 82% fell in the genetic ancestry cluster associated with self-reported Caucasian donors. The study aimed to test whether signatures of past pathogen exposure could be identified by cataloging public T cell receptors. The study profiled the T cell repertoires of 550 to 700 subjects by immunosequencing and related them to cytomegalovirus serostatus. A separate validation cohort of 100 to 150 different subjects was used in addition to the approximately 610-subject first cohort. High-throughput TCR immunosequencing, statistical association of individual TCRs with disease status, and machine learning were combined to predict cytomegalovirus infection status. A later analysis re-analyzed previously published TCR beta repertoires from roughly 690 donors and added high-resolution HLA genotyping to study TCR occurrence patterns. Rather than drawing on any new phenotypic data, the later analysis identified candidate immune exposures from TCR beta sequences and the way those sequences occurred across donors. An earlier analysis of around 580 of the donors used high-throughput TCR beta sequencing to judge whether each TCR beta V gene segment behaved as functional or pseudogenic. Donor age, sex, ethnicity and CMV serostatus were collected together with the repertoire data. In a later genetic analysis, genome-wide SNP genotypes for about 65% of the 666 donors were used, and that subset was treated as a discovery cohort. Every discovery cohort repertoire had been produced on one sequencing platform. HLA typing included class I and class II loci at four-digit resolution. The number of typed donors differed by locus: about 620-630 for A, B, C, DRB1 and DQB1; 522 for DQA1; 606 for DPA1; and 450 to 480 for DPB1. About five DR-DQ haplotypes were treated as single units for association and clustering because of strong linkage in the cohort. Among about 390 genotyped donors of the cohort, an average of around 240,000 unique TCR beta nucleotide sequences were sequenced per donor, about a sixth of them non-productive.

Receptor libraries were prepared by the immunoSEQ multiplex PCR assay. For the multiplex PCR, a mixture combining 60 forward primers for TCR Vbeta segments and 13 reverse primers for TCR Jbeta segments was used. Amplification of the CDR3 region of rearranged TCR beta genes was performed with a multiplex PCR assay on genomic DNA. The amplified TCR beta libraries were sequenced on the Illumina HiSeq System as 87-base-pair reads. Concerning the study's data processing: A later analysis counted about 82 million unique TCR beta chains across the 500 to 850 repertoires, and roughly 9.9 million of these chains were shared by at least two donors. To remove PCR and sequencing errors, raw reads were error-corrected and collapsed into unique sequences using a nearest-neighbor algorithm that merged closely related sequences. Alignment of CDR3 sequences to IMGT reference sequences was used to assign V, D and J gene segments. For a sequence to be retained, a match of at least six nucleotides to both a V gene segment and a J gene segment was required. Rearrangements were classified as productive when the CDR3 lacked stop codons and remained in frame with V and J, and all other rearrangements were classified as non-productive. Following IMGT convention, CDR3 was defined as the stretch from the second conserved V-encoded cysteine to the conserved J-encoded phenylalanine. Sequences without an unambiguous match to a single V gene segment were excluded from the earlier analysis of 450 to 650 of the donors. An earlier analysis of some 610 of the donors called V segments functional above 56.7% productive rearrangements and segregating when the between-donor standard deviation exceeded 5%. A statistical classification framework was developed to diagnose cytomegalovirus status using the catalog of TCR beta chain sequences. A later analysis assigned V and J genes by comparing TCR nucleotide sequences with IMGT/GENE-DB human TR gene sequences. The TCRdist pipeline was used in a later analysis to assign CDR3 sequences and most-parsimonious VDJ recombination scenarios. In a later analysis, each TCR beta chain was defined by its CDR3 amino acid sequence together with its V-gene family, and reads lacking a unique V-gene family were excluded. In a later analysis, 450 to 600 highly shared, low-generation-probability nucleotide sequences were removed to address suspected cross-contamination and a sequencing artifact. For each public chain, a later analysis derived a clonal expansion index from normalized ranks of inferred template counts within each repertoire. Generation probabilities in a later analysis came from a VDJ recombination model fitted to out-of-frame rearrangements, and those results were checked against IGoR. In a later analysis, hypergeometric tests were used to score TCR-TCR, TCR-HLA and TCR-CMV co-occurrence, with a repertoire-size bias correction applied to TCR pairs. A later analysis estimated false discovery rates by permuting HLA or CMV assignments 20 times. In a later analysis, co-occurring TCRs were grouped with DBSCAN, and TCRdist sequence similarity was added when clustering was performed within HLA-allele-positive subsets. Repertoires with fewer than 30,000 or more than 120,000 public chains were left out of co-occurrence clustering, as were a handful of repertoires with anomalous nucleotide sharing. Sourced from immuneACCESS, this table was stored by TCRdb with only in-frame sequences that have V and J called. A share of the clones is absent; for the studies checked, an unresolved V gene accounts for under half, and the remainder has no known explanation. D and trimming were read from the DNA, whereas the V and J calls and clone size are those reported in that table. The sample yields fewer than 150,000 clones; roughly four fifths were counted once. In total, the top ten clones hold about 2.7% of the sample.

The research as a whole found: In an earlier analysis of approximately 600 of the donors, most TCR beta V segments were observed in productive rearrangements about 87% or about 30% of the time, broadly matching IMGT annotations. Linkage disequilibrium might explain the correlated functional status among segregating V segments, but an unknown experimental factor could not be excluded. The 87-base-pair reads could not distinguish some IMGT-functional V segments, including TRBV6-2 and TRBV6-3, so those segments were excluded. The authors suggested that the approach could potentially be generalized to other disease states and immunological phenotypes. The study listed over 150 TCR beta chains as associated with cytomegalovirus. A few of the identified cytomegalovirus-associated TCR beta chains were confirmed in vitro to be specific for cytomegalovirus antigens. Strong co-occurrence of HLA alleles, especially DR and DQ, made assigning TCR associations to individual alleles difficult. HLA typing was unavailable for some donors at each locus, so association tests used only the typed subset. A cluster of highly shared sequence variants was judged likely to be a technical artifact of the sequencing pipeline. The only immune exposure information available for the cohort was CMV serostatus. V-gene and J-gene trimming of TCR beta chains was associated with a missense DCLRE1C variant in a later genetic analysis, and the association was replicated in an independent cohort. A further reported finding was that TCR beta sequences accurately predicted the HLA-A and HLA-B alleles for most subjects in the first cohort. In a later analysis, HLA-associated TCR beta chains were found to be more clonally expanded and to have lower generation probabilities than equally common non-associated chains. Sequencing depth was assumed to be roughly uniform across donors in the presence/absence analyses, though that assumption may not hold. In both the original and validation cohorts, the classifier was reported to diagnose cytomegalovirus status with high specificity and sensitivity. According to a later analysis, parvovirus B19, influenza, CMV and Epstein-Barr virus appeared linked to several top co-occurrence clusters. A later genetic analysis reported fewer N-insertions in productive TCRs among donors in an Asian-associated ancestry cluster than the approximately 670-donor mean. While some public TCRs were present in many individuals, most TCR sequences turned up only very rarely across donors. Most CMV-associated TCR beta chains appeared to be HLA-restricted in a later analysis, and the HLA associations seemed to be driven largely by CMV exposure. This cohort had only TCR beta chains sequenced, and the lack of alpha or paired-chain data limited which features could be detected. Because counts were too low, seventeen rarely observed V segments, including chromosome 9 orphons, were left out of the earlier analysis of 587 of the donors. According to a later analysis, TCR association rates differed among HLA loci, with DRB1 alleles showing the most associated TCRs and HLA-C alleles showing the fewest. In a later analysis, some 18,000 TCR beta sequences were associated with specific HLA alleles at a false discovery rate of 0.05.

As encoded in the germline V gene, CDR1 is MNHEY while CDR2 is SVGAGI. Taken from cysteine to phenylalanine, the CDR3 has 14 residues. Only CDR3 DNA remains: 42 bases, in frame from the first base. V was cut back by 0 bases and J by 3 bases, leaving a gap of 8 bases between them. The cohort was made up of approximately 700 healthy bone marrow donors. Cohort members were all nominally healthy when sampled, although unrecorded immune exposures were likely present. The donor was CMV seronegative and belonged to the group of several hundred seronegative cohort members. Each donor provided a peripheral blood sample, and peripheral blood mononuclear cells were used for TCR beta sequencing. The Qiagen DNeasy Blood Extraction Kit was used to extract genomic DNA from the blood cell samples.

The receptor was derived from a woman between 18 and 29 years old in good health and CMV-seronegative. Sequences were obtained from PBMCs. The V and J segments used are TRBV6-5 and TRBJ1-1, with no D gene named confidently. The CDR3 protein: CASSYSLRDTEAFF. DNA sequence: TGTGCCAGCAGTTACTCGCTCCGGGACACTGAAGCTTTCTTT.